The 19 T cell receptor beta chains reported below all come from one sample, sequenced in a study of graft-versus-host responses after intestinal transplantation. Data came from immunoSEQ multiplex PCR; TCRdb stores just in-frame clones and leaves some out. The sample yields tens of thousands of clones, approximately 94% seen once. Source: PBMCs, taken 156 days after intestinal transplant. The origin of the receptors is a human patient who received an intestinal transplant, so some T cells may come from the graft donor.

The rearrangement joins TRBV7-2 to TRBJ2-1, with a possible D match to TRBD1 (5 bases). Trimming removed 5 bases from V and 8 bases from J, with 7 bases in between. The germline V gene encodes CDR1 SGHTA and CDR2 FQGNSA. This CDR3 is built from 11 residues. The CDR3 spells CASSDRYEQFF. The CDR3 DNA sequence: TGTGCCAGCAGCGACAGATATGAGCAGTTCTTC. The complete variable domain, with remaining parts taken from reference TRBV7-2 and TRBJ2-1, reads GAGVSQSPSNKVTEKGKDVELRCDPISGHTALYWYRQSLGQGLEFLIYFQGNSAPDKSGLPSDRFSAERTGGSVSTLTIQRTQQEDSAVYLCASSDRYEQFFGPGTRLTVL.

The V and J genes are TRBV27 and TRBJ2-7; D perhaps matches TRBD1 (5 bases). Germline assignment: CDR1 MNHEY and CDR2 SMNVEV (reference sequence). Trimming removed 7 bases at V and 0 bases at J, with 7 bases between. This CDR3 has 12 residues. The CDR3 coding sequence is TGTGCCAGCACTGGGGCCTCCTACGAGCAGTACTTC. Its protein product is CASTGASYEQYF.

V is TRBV7-2 and J is TRBJ2-7; 8 bases are shared with TRBD2. Trimming at V came to 7 bases and at J to 9 bases, leaving 11 bases not matched to a gene. Germline V gene sequence: CDR1 SGHTA, CDR2 FQGNSA. CDR3 size: 13 residues. As DNA, the CDR3 is TGTGCCAGCACCCCCGGGGGGGGAGTGGGGCAGTACTTC. Its translation is CASTPGGGVGQYF.

The chain joins TRBV6-5 to TRBJ2-4; TRBD1 is a possible D gene (5 bases). This CDR3 has 13 residues. The V end lost 5 bases, the J end lost 4 bases, and 9 bases lay between the germline ends. The germline V gene encodes CDR1 MNHEY and CDR2 SVGAGI. In DNA, the CDR3 is TGTGCCAGCAGTATCCGACAGAAAAACATTCAGTACTTC. Translation gives CASSIRQKNIQYF.

In this sample, this clone turned up once. V usage is TRBV11-2 and J usage is TRBJ2-3; 8 nucleotides agree with TRBD2. V was pared by 1 base and J by 4 bases, with 4 bases of the junction left unmatched. CDR3 length: 15 amino acids. The germline V gene has CDR1 SGHAT and CDR2 FQNNGV. CDR3 region: CASSLGRGGPDTQYF. CDR3 bases: TGTGCCAGCAGCTTAGGACGGGGGGGCCCAGATACGCAGTATTTT. Using reference TRBV11-2 and TRBJ2-3 for the parts outside the CDR3, the full variable domain is EAGVAQSPRYKIIEKRQSVAFWCNPISGHATLYWYQQILGQGPKLLIQFQNNGVVDDSQLPKDRFSAERLKGVDSTLKIQPAKLEDSAVYLCASSLGRGGPDTQYFGPGTRLTVL.

The chain has TRBV18 and TRBJ1-5; 10 bases fit TRBD1. The V segment lost 6 bases and the J segment 9 bases; nucleotides outside the gene matches: 8. This CDR3 is 14 amino acids long. Germline CDR1 and CDR2: KGHSH and LQKENI. This CDR3 reads CASSPDRGPWPQHF. The CDR3 region has the DNA TGTGCCAGCTCCCCAGACAGGGGGCCTTGGCCCCAGCATTTT.

V usage is TRBV13 and J usage is TRBJ2-5; D perhaps matches TRBD2 (5 bases). V lost 4 bases to trimming and J lost 9 bases, with 18 bases between them. The CDR3 has 14 residues. Germline assignment: CDR1 PRHDT and CDR2 FYEKMQ (reference sequence). This chain's CDR3 is CASSSIGGPEAQYF. CDR3 in DNA: TGTGCCAGCAGCTCGATCGGCGGGCCGGAGGCCCAGTACTTC. Complete variable domain (other parts from reference TRBV13 and TRBJ2-5): AAGVIQSPRHLIKEKRETATLKCYPIPRHDTVYWYQQGPGQDPQFLISFYEKMQSDKGSIPDRFSAQQFSDYHSELNMSSLELGDSALYFCASSSIGGPEAQYFGPGTRLLVL.

The chain couples TRBV19 to TRBJ1-2; D ambiguous. The CDR3 covers 14 residues. Looked up from germline, CDR1 is LNHDA and CDR2 is SQIVND (reference sequence). Trimming removed 3 bases at V and 8 bases at J, with 16 bases between. Here the CDR3 reads CASSIAGPLGGYTF. CDR3 nucleotide sequence: TGTGCCAGTAGTATCGCCGGCCCACTGGGAGGCTACACCTTC.

V gene TRBV4-3 combines with J gene TRBJ2-7; D tentatively fits TRBD1 or TRBD2 (5 bases each). CDR1 is LGHNA, CDR2 YSLEER, per germline. The CDR3 covers 14 residues. V was cut by 5 bases and J by 1 base, with 12 bases left in between. CDR3 sequence: CASSYQEGSYEQYF. In DNA form, the CDR3 reads TGCGCCAGCAGCTATCAAGAGGGGTCCTACGAGCAGTACTTC.

The rearrangement uses TRBV4-1 and TRBJ2-7; D uncertain. V was pared by 1 base and J by 2 bases, with 9 bases between. The CDR3 consists of 14 residues. Germline V gives CDR1 MGHRA, CDR2 YSYEKL. CDR3 bases: TGCGCCAGCAGCCAAGGCACAGCGACCTACGAGCAGTACTTC. Amino acids: CASSQGTATYEQYF.

This chain joins TRBV27 and TRBJ2-5; 8 bases are shared with TRBD2. Per germline, CDR1 MNHEY and CDR2 SMNVEV (reference sequence). CDR3 length equals 14 residues. The V and J ends lost 7 bases and 4 bases, in that order; junction bases with no gene match: 8. The CDR3 spells CASTDLAGGETQYF. The CDR3 region has the DNA TGTGCCAGCACAGATCTAGCGGGCGGAGAGACCCAGTACTTC.

The chain uses TRBV10-2 and TRBJ2-3, with D possibly TRBD1 on 6 matching bases. Trimming took off 6 bases at V and 1 base at J, with 17 bases between the two ends. CDR1 WSHSY and CDR2 SAAADI come from the germline V gene. The CDR3 contains 16 residues. CDR3 nucleotides: TGCGCCAGCAGGGGACCACCTGAGGGGGGCACAGATACGCAGTATTTT. This translates into CASRGPPEGGTDTQYF.

About this clone itself: Sequence at one end of the junction differs from germline and may be a read error. The rearrangement uses TRBV6-5 and TRBJ1-6, with D maybe TRBD1 (6 bases). The germline V gene encodes CDR1 MNHEY and CDR2 SVGAGI. The CDR3 runs 12 residues. CDR3 amino acids: CAGRGGSSPLHF. CDR3 nucleotide sequence: TGTGCCGGCAGGGGCGGAAGTTCACCCCTCCACTTT.

About this clone itself: One end of the junction does not line up with germline, which may come from a read error. The rearrangement links TRBV5-6 to TRBJ1-2, with TRBD1 identical over 7 bases. This CDR3 contains 14 residues. Germline V CDR1 and CDR2: SGHDT, YYEEEE. The CDR3 protein is CASRLAVTGYGYTF. CDR3 bases: TGTGCCAGCAGATTGGCCGTGACAGGGTATGGCTACACCTTC.

The rearrangement joins TRBV27 to TRBJ2-2; tentatively, D is TRBD2 (6 bases). Trimming pared 4 bases from V and 0 bases from J, leaving 18 bases between. CDR1 and CDR2 from the germline V gene are MNHEY and SMNVEV (reference sequence). This CDR3 spans 18 amino acids. CDR3 in DNA: TGTGCCAGCAGTTCCAATCTCAACTGGGGGGCGAACACCGGGGAGCTGTTTTTT. This gives the protein CASSSNLNWGANTGELFF.

CDR3 nucleotides: TGTGCCAGCAGTGACGGACGGAGCTCCTACAATGAGCAGTTCTTC. Amino acid sequence: CASSDGRSSYNEQFF. The chain joins TRBV28 to TRBJ2-1, with no clear D. V was cut by 5 bases and J by 0 bases, with 11 bases left in between. Per germline, CDR1 MDHEN and CDR2 SYDVKM. The CDR3 runs 15 residues.

The chain carries TRBV19 and TRBJ2-5; D tentatively fits TRBD1 or TRBD2 (5 bases each). The DNA end lines up better with TRBJ2-7; the J call may be wrong. The CDR3 is 13 residues long. The germline CDR1 and CDR2 sequences are LNHDA and SQIVND (reference sequence). The CDR3 DNA is TGTGCCAGTACCTCCGGGGCGACCTACGAGCAGTACTTC. It specifies CASTSGATYEQYF.

J is TRBJ2-5 and V is TRBV5-1, with 12 bases identical to TRBD1. Trimming removed 4 bases from V and 4 bases from J; junction bases left unmatched: 5. The CDR3 is 15 residues long. Germline V gene lookup returns CDR1 SGHRS and CDR2 YFSETQ. The CDR3 protein is CASSLRDRGRETQYF. CDR3 DNA: TGCGCCAGCAGCCTCCGGGACAGGGGGCGAGAGACCCAGTACTTC. The whole variable domain, remainder taken from reference TRBV5-1 and TRBJ2-5, is KAGVTQTPRYLIKTRGQQVTLSCSPISGHRSVSWYQQTPGQGLQFLFEYFSETQRNKGNFPGRFSGRQFSNSRSEMNVSTLELGDSALYLCASSLRDRGRETQYFGPGTRLLVL.

The gene calls are TRBV5-6 and TRBJ2-1, with 9 nucleotides matching TRBD2. CDR1 is SGHDT, CDR2 YYEEEE, per germline. The length of the CDR3 is 18 residues. The junction had 14 bases not matched to a gene; V was cut back by 5 bases and J by 2 bases. The CDR3 is CASSWSLSAGGAYNEQFF. The CDR3 coding sequence is TGTGCCAGCAGTTGGAGCCTATCAGCGGGAGGCGCCTACAATGAGCAGTTCTTC.